The next 9 T cell receptor beta chains were all read from a single sample in a study of T cell repertoires in ileal Crohn's disease. Noted time point: neoterminal ileum biopsy at postoperative endoscopy, about 6 months after surgery. This table comes from immunoSEQ multiplex PCR, and its TCRdb copy is limited to in-frame clones, with some not included. The sample has around 7,800 clones, more than 65% seen once. The sample taken for sequencing was ileal tissue. The receptors were gathered from an adult with Crohn's disease.

This clone was detected only a few times. The chain has TRBV30 and TRBJ1-1; TRBD1 might be the D (5 bases). Germline assignment: CDR1 GTSNPN and CDR2 SVGIG (reference sequence). The CDR3 has 14 amino acids. V was trimmed by 1 base and J by 7 bases, leaving 16 bases between them. This CDR3 reads CAWSGRSPGDEAFF. In DNA form, the CDR3 reads TGTGCCTGGAGTGGCCGCAGCCCGGGGGATGAAGCTTTCTTT. Variable domain in full (rest from reference TRBV30 and TRBJ1-1): SQTIHQWPATLVQPVGSPLSLECTVEGTSNPNLYWYRQAAGRGLQLLFYSVGIGQISSEVPQNLSASRPQDRQFILSSKKLLLSDSGFYLCAWSGRSPGDEAFFGQGTRLTVV.

This chain connects TRBV4-2 to TRBJ1-2, with 7 bases lining up with TRBD1. This CDR3 spans 16 amino acids. Germline V gene data show CDR1 as LGHNA and CDR2 as YNFKEQ. V lost 3 bases, J lost 4 bases, and 11 bases stayed unmatched. CDR3 nucleotide sequence: TGTGCCAGCAGCCAGGAAACCACCGGGACAGTCTATGGCTACACCTTC. Amino acid sequence: CASSQETTGTVYGYTF.

Only one count was recorded for this clone. The V and J genes are TRBV5-4 and TRBJ2-1; 12 positions agree with TRBD2. This CDR3 contains 16 residues. The germline V gene has CDR1 SGHNT and CDR2 YYREEE (reference sequence). V lost 3 bases to trimming and J lost 9 bases; unmatched junction nucleotides: 10. Here the CDR3 DNA reads TGTGCCAGCAGCTCCCGACTAGCGGGAGTCCAAAGTGAGCAGTTCTTC. Encoded protein: CASSSRLAGVQSEQFF.

This chain connects TRBV5-6 to TRBJ2-4; D is undetermined. The CDR3 loop spans 14 amino acids. The V gene's germline CDR1 is SGHDT and CDR2 YYEEEE. Trimming took 0 bases from V and 6 from J, leaving 10 bases between them. As DNA, the CDR3 is TGTGCCAGCAGCTTGGGGGCCCTGGGAAACATTCAGTACTTC. It is translated as CASSLGALGNIQYF.

The gene calls are TRBV5-1 and TRBJ1-1; tentative D call: TRBD1 (5 bases). This CDR3 region has 14 residues. Germline V gene lookup returns CDR1 SGHRS and CDR2 YFSETQ. Trimming stripped 4 bases from V and 1 base from J, with 11 bases between. The DNA for the CDR3 is TGCGCCAGCAGCCCGCGGACACCGAACACTGAAGCTTTCTTT. Translation: CASSPRTPNTEAFF.

The chain links TRBV11-2 to TRBJ2-3, with TRBD2 identical over 8 bases. The J segment lost 1 base and the V segment lost 5 bases, leaving 5 bases of the junction unmatched. This CDR3 is 15 amino acids long. Looked up from germline, CDR1 is SGHAT and CDR2 is FQNNGV. The CDR3: CASSRAGARTDTQYF. CDR3 sequence (DNA): TGTGCCAGCAGCCGAGCGGGGGCCCGCACAGATACGCAGTATTTT.

V usage is TRBV19 and J usage is TRBJ1-3, with D unresolved. Trimming took 3 bases from V and 0 from J, leaving 9 bases between them. The CDR3 totals 15 residues. CDR1 is LNHDA, CDR2 SQIVND, per germline (reference sequence). In DNA, the CDR3 is TGTGCCAGTAGTATGGACTCTTACTCTGGAAACACCATATATTTT. It yields the protein CASSMDSYSGNTIYF.

This clone has only a few counts. The genes are TRBV18 and TRBJ2-4; D is perhaps TRBD2 (6 bases). V lost 0 bases and J 3 bases, leaving 15 bases between the germline ends. Per germline, CDR1 KGHSH and CDR2 LQKENI. The CDR3 extends over 17 amino acids. CDR3 in amino acids: CASSPPNSGAGKNIQYF. CDR3 DNA sequence: TGTGCCAGCTCACCACCCAATTCGGGAGCGGGCAAAAACATTCAGTACTTC.

This chain links TRBV7-6 with TRBJ1-1; D uncertain. V lost 2 bases to trimming and J lost 5 bases, with 15 bases between them. CDR1 and CDR2 (germline): SGHVS, FNYEAQ. CDR3 size: 15 residues. The CDR3 sequence is CASSLSRGGLTEAFF. As DNA, the CDR3 is TGTGCCAGCAGCTTAAGTCGGGGTGGGCTGACTGAAGCTTTCTTT.